A single sample gave rise to the 3 T cell receptor beta chains below, sequenced in a study of T cell responses to AZD1222 COVID-19 vaccine. The repertoire was sequenced with immunoSEQ multiplex PCR; TCRdb's copy has only in-frame clones and lacks some. The data hold around 190,000 clones, with about 90% observed a single time. Material: peripheral blood, obtained on day 0 of AZD1222 vaccination. The receptors here all came from an adult in good health.

This clone occurred once. This chain links TRBV23-1 with TRBJ1-5, with D possibly being TRBD1 (5 bases). TRBV23-1 is noted as an ORF with a role that remains uncertain. Trimming cost V 11 bases and J 0 bases, with 17 bases left between them. CDR3 length: 15 residues. CDR3 region: CARPPGGNSNQPQHF. The DNA of the CDR3 is TGCGCCCGCCCACCGGGGGGGAATAGCAATCAGCCCCAGCATTTT.

The V gene is TRBV3-1 (or the pseudogene TRBV3-2), the J gene TRBJ2-1, with 8 bases fitting TRBD2. The CDR3 consists of 12 residues. Losses at the gene ends were 6 bases for V and 8 bases for J; bases not matched to a gene: 3. The germline CDR1 and CDR2 sequences are LGHDT and YNNKEL (reference sequence). The chain's CDR3 is CASSEAGDEQFF. The CDR3 bases are TGTGCCAGCAGTGAAGCGGGGGATGAGCAGTTCTTC.

The chain links TRBV13 to TRBJ1-2, with 10 bases fitting TRBD1. CDR3 length equals 15 residues. The V gene's germline CDR1 is PRHDT and CDR2 FYEKMQ (reference sequence). The junction had 7 bases not matched to a gene; V was cut back by 5 bases and J by 4 bases. In DNA, the CDR3 is TGTGCCAGCAGCACCTGGACAGGGGGAGGCTATGGCTACACCTTC. Translated: CASSTWTGGGYGYTF.